This paragraph reports one T cell receptor (beta chain). The sample comes from a study of blood T cells in healthy people across ages. Germline V gives CDR1 SEHNR, CDR2 FQNEAQ (reference sequence). V lost 2 bases, J lost 9 bases, and 17 bases lay in between. The CDR3 length is 15 residues. Together with a sample-barcoded 5' primer, a J-beta primer mix was included in a second PCR lasting roughly 7 to 11 cycles. TCRdb analysed the 5' RACE reads with MiXCR anew, one entry per CDR3 protein. The top ten clones hold 7.7% of a sample with some 1.5 million distinct CDR3 sequences, roughly 27% of them seen once.

The receptor was isolated from a woman between 25 and 40 years old in good health. Sequencing was performed on blood. The chain employs TRBV7-9 and TRBJ2-1; maybe TRBD2 (6 bases). Written as DNA, the CDR3 is TGTGCCAGCAGCTTATACGGGAGTATGGTGAGTGAGCAGTTCTTC. As protein: CASSLYGSMVSEQFF.